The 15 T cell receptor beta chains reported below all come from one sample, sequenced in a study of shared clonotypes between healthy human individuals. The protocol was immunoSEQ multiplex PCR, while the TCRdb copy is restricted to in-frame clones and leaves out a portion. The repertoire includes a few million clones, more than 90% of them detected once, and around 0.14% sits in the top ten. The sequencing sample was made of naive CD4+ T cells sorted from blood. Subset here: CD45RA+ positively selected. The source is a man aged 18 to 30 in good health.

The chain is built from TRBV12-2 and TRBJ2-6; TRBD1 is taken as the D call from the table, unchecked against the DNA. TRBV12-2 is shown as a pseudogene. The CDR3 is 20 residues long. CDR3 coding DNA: TGTGCAAGTTTAAAGGGACAGACGGACCGATTTAACTCTGGGGCCAACGTCCTGACTTTC. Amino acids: CASLKGQTDRFNSGANVLTF.

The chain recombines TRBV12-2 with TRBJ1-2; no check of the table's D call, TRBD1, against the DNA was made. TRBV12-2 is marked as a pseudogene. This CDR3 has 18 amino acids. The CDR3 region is CASRLFRRAPADNYGYTF. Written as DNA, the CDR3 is TGTGCAAGTCGCTTATTTCGCAGGGCCCCTGCCGATAACTATGGCTACACCTTC.

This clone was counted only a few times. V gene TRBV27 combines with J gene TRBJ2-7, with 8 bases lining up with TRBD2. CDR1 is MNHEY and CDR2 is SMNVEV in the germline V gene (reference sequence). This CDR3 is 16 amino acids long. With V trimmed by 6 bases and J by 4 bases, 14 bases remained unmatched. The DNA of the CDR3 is TGTGCCAGCAGGGGGGGAGGTGGGACTAGTAAGTACGAGCAGTACTTC. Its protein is CASRGGGGTSKYEQYF.

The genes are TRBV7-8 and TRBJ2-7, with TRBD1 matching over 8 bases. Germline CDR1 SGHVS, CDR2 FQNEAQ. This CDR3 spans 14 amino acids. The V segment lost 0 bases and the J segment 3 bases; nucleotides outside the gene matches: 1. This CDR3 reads CASSLATGGYEQYF. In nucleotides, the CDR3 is TGTGCCAGCAGCTTAGCTACAGGGGGCTACGAGCAGTACTTC.

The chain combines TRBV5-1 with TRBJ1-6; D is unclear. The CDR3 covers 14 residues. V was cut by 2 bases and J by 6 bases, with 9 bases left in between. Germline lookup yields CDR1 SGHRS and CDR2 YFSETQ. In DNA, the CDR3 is TGCGCCAGCAGCTTTGGACCACTTAATTCACCCCTCCACTTT. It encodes CASSFGPLNSPLHF. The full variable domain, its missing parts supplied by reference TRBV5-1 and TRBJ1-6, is KAGVTQTPRYLIKTRGQQVTLSCSPISGHRSVSWYQQTPGQGLQFLFEYFSETQRNKGNFPGRFSGRQFSNSRSEMNVSTLELGDSALYLCASSFGPLNSPLHFGNGTRLTVT.

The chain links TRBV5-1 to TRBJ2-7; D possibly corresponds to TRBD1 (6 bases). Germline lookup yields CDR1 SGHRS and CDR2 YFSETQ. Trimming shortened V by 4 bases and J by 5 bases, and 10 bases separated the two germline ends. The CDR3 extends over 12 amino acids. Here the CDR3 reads CASSRRQDEQYF. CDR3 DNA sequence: TGCGCCAGCAGCAGACGACAGGACGAGCAGTACTTC.

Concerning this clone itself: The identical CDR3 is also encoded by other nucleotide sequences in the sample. In nucleotides, the CDR3 is TGCGCCAGCAGCTTGGGGTACACAGATACGCAGTATTTT. Amino acid sequence: CASSLGYTDTQYF. The chain joins TRBV5-1 to TRBJ2-3; no definite D call. The V gene lost 0 bases and the J gene lost 2 bases, with 4 bases spanning the gap. CDR1 and CDR2 from the germline V gene are SGHRS and YFSETQ. CDR3 size: 13 residues.

The CDR3 loop reads CASSKASGSVSDTQYF. The CDR3 DNA follows: TGTGCCAGTAGTAAGGCCAGCGGGAGTGTTTCAGATACGCAGTATTTT. The rearrangement uses TRBV19 and TRBJ2-3; TRBD2 aligns across 8 bases. The V gene end was trimmed by 4 bases and the J gene end by 4 bases; junction bases not matched to a gene: 10. The germline V gene has CDR1 LNHDA and CDR2 SQIVND (reference sequence). This CDR3 region has 16 residues.

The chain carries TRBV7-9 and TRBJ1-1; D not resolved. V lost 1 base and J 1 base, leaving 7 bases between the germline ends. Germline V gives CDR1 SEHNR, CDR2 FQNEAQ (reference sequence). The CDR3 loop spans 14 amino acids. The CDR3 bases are TGTGCCAGCAGCTTAGAGACAACGAACACTGAAGCTTTCTTT. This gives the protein CASSLETTNTEAFF.

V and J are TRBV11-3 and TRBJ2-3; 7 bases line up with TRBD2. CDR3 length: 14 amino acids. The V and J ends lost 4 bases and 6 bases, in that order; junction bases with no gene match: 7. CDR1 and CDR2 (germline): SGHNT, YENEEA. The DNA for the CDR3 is TGTGCCAGCAGCTCGGGACTATCTGCCGATACGCAGTATTTT. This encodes CASSSGLSADTQYF.

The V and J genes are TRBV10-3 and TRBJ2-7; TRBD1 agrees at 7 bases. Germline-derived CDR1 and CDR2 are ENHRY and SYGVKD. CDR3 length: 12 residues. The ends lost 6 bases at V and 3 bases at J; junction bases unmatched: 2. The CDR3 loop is CAIRGQHYEQYF. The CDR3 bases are TGTGCCATCAGGGGACAGCACTACGAGCAGTACTTC.

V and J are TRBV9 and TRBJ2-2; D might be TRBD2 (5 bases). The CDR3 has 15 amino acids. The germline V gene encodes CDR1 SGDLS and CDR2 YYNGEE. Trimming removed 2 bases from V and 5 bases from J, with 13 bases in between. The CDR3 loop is CASSVGNRGTGELFF. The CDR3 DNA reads TGTGCCAGCAGCGTCGGAAACAGAGGGACCGGGGAGCTGTTTTTT.

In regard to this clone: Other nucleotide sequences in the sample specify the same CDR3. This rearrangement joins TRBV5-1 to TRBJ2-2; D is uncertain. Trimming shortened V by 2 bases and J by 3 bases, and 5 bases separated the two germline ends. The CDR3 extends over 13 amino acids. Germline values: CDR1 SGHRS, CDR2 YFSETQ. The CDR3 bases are TGCGCCAGCAGCTTTGGGGACACCGGGGAGCTGTTTTTT. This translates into CASSFGDTGELFF.

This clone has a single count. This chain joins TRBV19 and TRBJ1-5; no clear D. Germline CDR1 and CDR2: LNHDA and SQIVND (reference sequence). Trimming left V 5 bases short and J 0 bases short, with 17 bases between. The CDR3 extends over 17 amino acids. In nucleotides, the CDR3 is TGTGCCAGTAGTTCCCACCTTTACACCTATAGCAATCAGCCCCAGCATTTT. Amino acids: CASSSHLYTYSNQPQHF.

Here the CDR3 reads CASSLGGLLSYNEQFF. CDR3 nucleotide sequence: TGTGCCAGCAGCTTGGGTGGATTACTATCCTACAATGAGCAGTTCTTC. The V and J genes are TRBV5-4 and TRBJ2-1; D is undetermined. Germline CDR1 is SGHNT and CDR2 is YYREEE (reference sequence). The CDR3 runs 16 residues. The V gene lost 0 bases and the J gene lost 1 base, with 11 bases spanning the gap.